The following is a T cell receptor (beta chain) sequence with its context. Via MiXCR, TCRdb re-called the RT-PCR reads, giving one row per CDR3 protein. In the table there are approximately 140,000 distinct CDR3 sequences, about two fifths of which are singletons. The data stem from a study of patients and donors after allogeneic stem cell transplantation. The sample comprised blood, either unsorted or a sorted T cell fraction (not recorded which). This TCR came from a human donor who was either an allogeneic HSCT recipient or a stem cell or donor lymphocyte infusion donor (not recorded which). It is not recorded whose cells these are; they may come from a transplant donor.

The CDR3 nucleotides are TGTGCCAGCAGCAAAGCGCTTTGGGACACAGGGCACTATGGCAACACCTTC. This codes for CASSKALWDTGHYGNTF. The V gene is TRBV21-1, the J gene TRBJ1-2; the D call TRBD1 from the table was never checked on the DNA. TRBV21-1 is assigned pseudogene status. The CDR3 runs 17 residues.